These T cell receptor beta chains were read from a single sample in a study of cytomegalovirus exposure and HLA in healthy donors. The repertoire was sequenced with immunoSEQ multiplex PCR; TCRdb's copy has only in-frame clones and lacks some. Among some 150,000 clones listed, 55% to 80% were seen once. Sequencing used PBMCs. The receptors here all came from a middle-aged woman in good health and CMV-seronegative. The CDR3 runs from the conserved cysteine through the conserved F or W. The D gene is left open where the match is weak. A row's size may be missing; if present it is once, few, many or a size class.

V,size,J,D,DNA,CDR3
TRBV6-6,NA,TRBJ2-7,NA,TGTGCCAGCAGTTATGGGGGCGCGAACTACGAGCAGTACTTC,CASSYGGANYEQYF
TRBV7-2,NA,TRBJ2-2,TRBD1,TGTGCCAGCAGCTTTACCCCCCCTCGACAGGGATTGACCGGGGAGCTGTTTTTT,CASSFTPPRQGLTGELFF
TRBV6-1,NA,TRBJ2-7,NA,TGTGCCAGCAGTGAACCGTCTTGGGACATTACCTACGAGCAGTACTTC,CASSEPSWDITYEQYF
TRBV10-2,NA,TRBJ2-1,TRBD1,TGCGCCAGCAGTGCCTACAGGGGGTCCTACAATGAGCAGTTCTTC,CASSAYRGSYNEQFF
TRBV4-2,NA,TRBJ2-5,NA,TGTGCCAGCAGCCAAGATCGTTTCGGGGGATTGGAGACCCAGTACTTC,CASSQDRFGGLETQYF
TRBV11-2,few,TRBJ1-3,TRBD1,TGTGCCAGCAGCTTATTCCGGTCAGGGGGCGGTTACTCTGGAAACACCATATATTTT,CASSLFRSGGGYSGNTIYF
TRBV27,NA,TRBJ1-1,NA,TGTGCCAGCAGCCCGGGACGGAGCGGGGTGATGAACACTGAAGCTTTCTTT,CASSPGRSGVMNTEAFF
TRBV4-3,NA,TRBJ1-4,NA,TGCGCCAGCAGCCAATATGGCAGGGGCAGGGTTAATGAAAAACTGTTTTTT,CASSQYGRGRVNEKLFF
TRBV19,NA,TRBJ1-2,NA,TGTGCCAGTACCATATTGGGCGGCCCGGGGTTAGATGGCTACACCTTC,CASTILGGPGLDGYTF
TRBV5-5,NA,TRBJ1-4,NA,TGTGCCAGCAGCTTGGTGGGAGGAATCGAAAAACTGTTTTTT,CASSLVGGIEKLFF
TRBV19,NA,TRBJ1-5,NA,TGTGCCAGTAGTATTAACGGACAACCTTATAGCAATCAGCCCCAGCATTTT,CASSINGQPYSNQPQHF
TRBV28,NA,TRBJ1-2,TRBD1,TGTGCCAGCAGTCCCGCAGGGGGTACTGGCTACACCTTC,CASSPAGGTGYTF
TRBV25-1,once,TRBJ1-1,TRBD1,TGTGCCAGCAGTGAAGCCGGTATACAGGGGACTGAAGCTTTCTTT,CASSEAGIQGTEAFF
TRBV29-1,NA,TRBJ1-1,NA,TGCAGCGTTGAGCGGGATAACACTGAAGCTTTCTTT,CSVERDNTEAFF
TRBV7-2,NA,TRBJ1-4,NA,TGTGCCAGCAGCCTCATGGGACATTCAACTAATGAAAAACTGTTTTTT,CASSLMGHSTNEKLFF
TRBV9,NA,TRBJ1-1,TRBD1,TGTGCCAGCAGCGCCCAACAGGGGGCAAACACTGAAGCTTTCTTT,CASSAQQGANTEAFF
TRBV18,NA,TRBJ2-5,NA,TGTGCCAGCTCACCAGTAGCGAGTCAAGAGACCCAGTACTTC,CASSPVASQETQYF
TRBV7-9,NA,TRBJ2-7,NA,TGTGCCAGCAGCTCCCCCGGAGGGCTCCGAACACCGTGGTACGAGCAGTACTTC,CASSSPGGLRTPWYEQYF